This TCR beta chain appears in the sequencing data of a study of post-analysis software for immune sequencing data. This CDR3 is built from 15 residues. Trimming took 6 bases from V and 4 from J; bases not matched to a gene: 9. Per germline, CDR1 DFQATT and CDR2 SNEGSKA (reference sequence). This clonotype has more than one count but fewer than ten. Its antigen is unknown. Study-wide findings and caveats: Significantly decreased normalized Chao1 diversity was recorded for multiple sclerosis patients relative to controls. Patients had higher frequencies than controls of five TRBV segments, including TRBV5-6, TRBV5-1 and TRBV20-1. Strong co-clustering by F measure was evident for samples that had been prepared in the same batch.

Libraries were made from TCR beta cDNA, and they carried unique molecular identifiers. TCRdb fed the PCR reads into MiXCR, producing one record per CDR3 protein. Of roughly 600,000 distinct CDR3 sequences in the sample, 44% were seen once. Sequenced material: blood. The sequence was obtained from a girl aged 5-17 years with multiple sclerosis. This chain links TRBV20-1 with TRBJ2-1; the match to TRBD2 covers 10 bases. The CDR3 nucleotides are TGCAGTGCCCCGAGGAGCGGGGGGGTTTACAATGAGCAGTTCTTC. Translation: CSAPRSGGVYNEQFF.